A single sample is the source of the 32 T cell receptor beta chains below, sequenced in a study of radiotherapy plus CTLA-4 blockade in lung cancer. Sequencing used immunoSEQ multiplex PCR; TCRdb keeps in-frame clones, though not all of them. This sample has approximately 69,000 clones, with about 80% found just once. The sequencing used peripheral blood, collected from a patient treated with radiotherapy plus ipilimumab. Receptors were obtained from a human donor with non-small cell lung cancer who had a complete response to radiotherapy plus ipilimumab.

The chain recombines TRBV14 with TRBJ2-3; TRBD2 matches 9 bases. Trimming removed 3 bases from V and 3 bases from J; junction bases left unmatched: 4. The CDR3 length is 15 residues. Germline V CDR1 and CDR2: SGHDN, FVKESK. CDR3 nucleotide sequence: TGTGCCAGCAGCCAGAGCGGGGGGTGGACAGATACGCAGTATTTT. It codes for CASSQSGGWTDTQYF.

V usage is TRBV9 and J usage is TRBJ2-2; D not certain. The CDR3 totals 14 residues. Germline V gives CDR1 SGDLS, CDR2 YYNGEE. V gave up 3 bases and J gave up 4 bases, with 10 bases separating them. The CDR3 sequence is CASSDGWGTGELFF. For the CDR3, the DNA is TGTGCCAGCAGCGACGGATGGGGCACCGGGGAGCTGTTTTTT.

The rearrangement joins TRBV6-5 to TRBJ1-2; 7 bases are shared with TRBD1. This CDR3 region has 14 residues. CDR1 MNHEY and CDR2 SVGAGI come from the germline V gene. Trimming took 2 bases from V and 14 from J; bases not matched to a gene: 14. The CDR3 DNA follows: TGTGCCAGCAGTTACGACGATCGGACAGGTTCGAAAACCTTC. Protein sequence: CASSYDDRTGSKTF.

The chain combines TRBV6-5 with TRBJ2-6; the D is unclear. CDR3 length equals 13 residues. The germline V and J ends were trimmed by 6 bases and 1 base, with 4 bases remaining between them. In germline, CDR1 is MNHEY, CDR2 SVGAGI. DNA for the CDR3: TGTGCCAGCAGGCCATCTGGGGCCAACGTCCTGACTTTC. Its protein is CASRPSGANVLTF.

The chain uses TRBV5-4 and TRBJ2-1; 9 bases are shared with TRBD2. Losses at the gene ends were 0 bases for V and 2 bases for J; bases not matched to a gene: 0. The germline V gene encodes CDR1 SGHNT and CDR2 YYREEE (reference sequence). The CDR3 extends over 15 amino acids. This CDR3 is CASSLGTSAYNEQFF. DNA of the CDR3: TGTGCCAGCAGCTTGGGGACTAGCGCCTACAATGAGCAGTTCTTC. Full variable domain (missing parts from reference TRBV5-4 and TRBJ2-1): ETGVTQSPTHLIKTRGQQVTLRCSSQSGHNTVSWYQQALGQGPQFIFQYYREEENGRGNFPPRFSGLQFPNYSSELNVNALELDDSALYLCASSLGTSAYNEQFFGPGTRLTVL.

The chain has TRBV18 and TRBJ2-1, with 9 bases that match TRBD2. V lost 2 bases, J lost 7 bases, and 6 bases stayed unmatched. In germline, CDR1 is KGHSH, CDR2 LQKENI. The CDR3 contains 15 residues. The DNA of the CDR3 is TGTGCCAGCTCACCAAGAGCGGGGGGCCTTAATGAGCAGTTCTTC. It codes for CASSPRAGGLNEQFF.

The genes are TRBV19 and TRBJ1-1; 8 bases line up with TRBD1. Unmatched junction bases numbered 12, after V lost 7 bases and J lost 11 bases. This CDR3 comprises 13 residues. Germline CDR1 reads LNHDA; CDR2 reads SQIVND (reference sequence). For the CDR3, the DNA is TGTGCCAGTACCGGGACAGGCTACCAGGGGGCTTTCTTT. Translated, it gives CASTGTGYQGAFF.

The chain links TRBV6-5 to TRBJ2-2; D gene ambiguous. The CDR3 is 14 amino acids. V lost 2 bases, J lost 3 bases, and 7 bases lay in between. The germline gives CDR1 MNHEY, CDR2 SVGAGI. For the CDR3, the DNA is TGTGCCAGCAGTTACCGTTTGGACACCGGGGAGCTGTTTTTT. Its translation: CASSYRLDTGELFF.

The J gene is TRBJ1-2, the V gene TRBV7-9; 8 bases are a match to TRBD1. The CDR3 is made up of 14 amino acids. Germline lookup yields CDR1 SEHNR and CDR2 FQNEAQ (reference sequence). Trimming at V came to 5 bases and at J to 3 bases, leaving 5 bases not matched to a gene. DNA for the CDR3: TGTGCCAGCAGCCCCGGACAGGGACACTATGGCTACACCTTC. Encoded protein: CASSPGQGHYGYTF.

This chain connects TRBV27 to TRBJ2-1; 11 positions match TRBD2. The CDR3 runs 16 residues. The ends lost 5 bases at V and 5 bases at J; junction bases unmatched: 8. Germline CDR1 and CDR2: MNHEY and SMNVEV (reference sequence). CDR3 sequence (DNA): TGTGCCAGCAGTCTCCGCGGGACTAGCGGTAACAATGAGCAGTTCTTC. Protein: CASSLRGTSGNNEQFF.

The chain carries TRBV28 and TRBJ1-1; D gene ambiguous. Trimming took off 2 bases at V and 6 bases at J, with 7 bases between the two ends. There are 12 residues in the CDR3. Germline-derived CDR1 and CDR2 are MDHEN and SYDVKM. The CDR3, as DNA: TGTGCCAGCAGTTTAAAGGTTCCTGAAGCTTTCTTT. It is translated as CASSLKVPEAFF.

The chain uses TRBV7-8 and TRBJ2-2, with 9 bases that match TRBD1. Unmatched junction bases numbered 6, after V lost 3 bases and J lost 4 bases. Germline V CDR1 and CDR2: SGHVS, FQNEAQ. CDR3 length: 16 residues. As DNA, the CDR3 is TGTGCCAGCAGCTTCAGCCGGGACAGGGTCACCGGGGAGCTGTTTTTT. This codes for CASSFSRDRVTGELFF.

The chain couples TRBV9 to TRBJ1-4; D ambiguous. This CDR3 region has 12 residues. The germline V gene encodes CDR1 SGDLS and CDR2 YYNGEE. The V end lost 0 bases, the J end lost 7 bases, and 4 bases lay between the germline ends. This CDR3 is CASSVDGEKLFF. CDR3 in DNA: TGTGCCAGCAGCGTAGATGGTGAAAAACTGTTTTTT.

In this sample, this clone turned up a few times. CDR3 in DNA: TGTGCCAGCAGCTTACTTCCGGGACAGGGGGCTGGCTACACCTTC. Protein product: CASSLLPGQGAGYTF. The chain combines TRBV7-2 with TRBJ1-2, with TRBD1 identical over 12 bases. With 2 bases clipped from V and 7 bases from J, the junction kept 5 bases outside the gene matches. The CDR3 spans 15 residues. CDR1 SGHTA and CDR2 FQGNSA come from the germline V gene.

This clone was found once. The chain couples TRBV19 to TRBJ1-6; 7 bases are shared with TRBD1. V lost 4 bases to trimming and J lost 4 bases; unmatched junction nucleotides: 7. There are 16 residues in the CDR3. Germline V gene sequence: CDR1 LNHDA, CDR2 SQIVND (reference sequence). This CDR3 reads CASSRRQGRYNSPLHF. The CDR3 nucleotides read TGTGCCAGTAGTAGAAGACAGGGTCGATATAATTCACCCCTCCACTTT.

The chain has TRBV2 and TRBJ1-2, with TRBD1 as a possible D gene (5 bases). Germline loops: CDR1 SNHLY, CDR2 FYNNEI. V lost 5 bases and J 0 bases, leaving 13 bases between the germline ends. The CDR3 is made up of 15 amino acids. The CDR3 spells CASSKGAGANYGYTF. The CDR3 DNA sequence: TGTGCCAGCAGTAAAGGGGCAGGCGCTAACTATGGCTACACCTTC. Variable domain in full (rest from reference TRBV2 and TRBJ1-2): EPEVTQTPSHQVTQMGQEVILRCVPISNHLYFYWYRQILGQKVEFLVSFYNNEISEKSEIFDDQFSVERPDGSNFTLKIRSTKLEDSAMYFCASSKGAGANYGYTFGSGTRLTVV.

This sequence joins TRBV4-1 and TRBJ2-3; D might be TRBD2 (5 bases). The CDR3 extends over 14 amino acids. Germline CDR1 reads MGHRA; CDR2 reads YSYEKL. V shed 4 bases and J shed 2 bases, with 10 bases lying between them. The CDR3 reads CASSRYGDTDTQYF. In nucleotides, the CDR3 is TGCGCCAGCAGCCGATACGGGGACACAGATACGCAGTATTTT.

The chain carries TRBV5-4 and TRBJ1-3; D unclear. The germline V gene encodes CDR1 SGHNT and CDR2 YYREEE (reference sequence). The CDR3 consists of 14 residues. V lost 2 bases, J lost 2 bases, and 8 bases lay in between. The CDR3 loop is CASSFEGPGNTIYF. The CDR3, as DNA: TGTGCCAGCAGCTTTGAGGGTCCTGGAAACACCATATATTTT.

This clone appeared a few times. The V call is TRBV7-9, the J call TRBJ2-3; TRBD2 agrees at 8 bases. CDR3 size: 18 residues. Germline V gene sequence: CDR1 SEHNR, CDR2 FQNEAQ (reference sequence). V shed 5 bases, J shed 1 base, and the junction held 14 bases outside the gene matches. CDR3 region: CASSPRGSGRVGTDTQYF. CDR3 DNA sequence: TGTGCCAGCAGCCCGAGGGGCAGCGGGAGAGTGGGCACAGATACGCAGTATTTT.

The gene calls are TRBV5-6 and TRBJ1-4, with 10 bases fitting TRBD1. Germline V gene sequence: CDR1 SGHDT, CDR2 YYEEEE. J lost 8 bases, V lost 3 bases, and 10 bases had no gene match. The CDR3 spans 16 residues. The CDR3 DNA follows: TGTGCCAGCAGCTCCCGATCGACAGGGGGCCGCGAAAAACTGTTTTTT. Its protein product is CASSSRSTGGREKLFF.

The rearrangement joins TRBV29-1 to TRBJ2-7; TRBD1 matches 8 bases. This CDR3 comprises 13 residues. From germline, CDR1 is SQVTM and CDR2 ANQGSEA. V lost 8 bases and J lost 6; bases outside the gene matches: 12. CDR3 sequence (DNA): TGCAGCATACGGACAGGGATGAGCAGCGAGCAGTACTTC. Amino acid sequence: CSIRTGMSSEQYF.

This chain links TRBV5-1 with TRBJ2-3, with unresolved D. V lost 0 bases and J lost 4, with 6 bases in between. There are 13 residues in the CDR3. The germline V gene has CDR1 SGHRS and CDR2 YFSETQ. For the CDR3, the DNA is TGCGCCAGCAGCTTGGTCCGGTCAGATACGCAGTATTTT. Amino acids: CASSLVRSDTQYF.

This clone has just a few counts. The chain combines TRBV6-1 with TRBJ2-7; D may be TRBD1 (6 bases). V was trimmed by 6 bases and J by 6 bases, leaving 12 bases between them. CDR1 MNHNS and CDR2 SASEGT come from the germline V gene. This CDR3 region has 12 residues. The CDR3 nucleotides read TGTGCCAGCAGGAGGACAGCTATCGAGCAGTACTTC. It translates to CASRRTAIEQYF.

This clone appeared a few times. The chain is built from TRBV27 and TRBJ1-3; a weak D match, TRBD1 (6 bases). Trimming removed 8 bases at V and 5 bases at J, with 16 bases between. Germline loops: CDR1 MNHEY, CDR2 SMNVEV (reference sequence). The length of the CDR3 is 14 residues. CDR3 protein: CASRGGGIRNTIYF. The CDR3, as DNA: TGTGCCAGCCGGGGTGGGGGCATTAGAAACACCATATATTTT.

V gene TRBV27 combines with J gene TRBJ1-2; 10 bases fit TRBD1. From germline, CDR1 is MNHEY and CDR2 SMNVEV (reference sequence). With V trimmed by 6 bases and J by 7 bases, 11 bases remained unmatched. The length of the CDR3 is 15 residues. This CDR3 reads CASSARTGGVGGYTF. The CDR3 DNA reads TGTGCCAGCAGCGCTCGGACAGGGGGGGTTGGTGGCTACACCTTC.

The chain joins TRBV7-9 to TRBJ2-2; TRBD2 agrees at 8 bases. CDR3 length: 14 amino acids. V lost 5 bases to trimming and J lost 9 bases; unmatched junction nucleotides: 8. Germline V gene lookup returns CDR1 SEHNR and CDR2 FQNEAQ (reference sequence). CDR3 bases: TGTGCCAGCAGCCTCCTGACTAGCGTGCGGGAGCTGTTTTTT. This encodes CASSLLTSVRELFF.

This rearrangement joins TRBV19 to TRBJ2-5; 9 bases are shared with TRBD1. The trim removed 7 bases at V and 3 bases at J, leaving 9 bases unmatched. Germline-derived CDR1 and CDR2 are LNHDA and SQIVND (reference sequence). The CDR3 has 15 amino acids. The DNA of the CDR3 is TGTGCCAGTAAAGGGGGGGGACAGGGTAAAGAGACCCAGTACTTC. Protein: CASKGGGQGKETQYF. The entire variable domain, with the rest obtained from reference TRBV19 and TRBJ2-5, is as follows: DGGITQSPKYLFRKEGQNVTLSCEQNLNHDAMYWYRQDPGQGLRLIYYSQIVNDFQKGDIAEGYSVSREKKESFPLTVTSAQKNPTAFYLCASKGGGQGKETQYFGPGTRLLVL.

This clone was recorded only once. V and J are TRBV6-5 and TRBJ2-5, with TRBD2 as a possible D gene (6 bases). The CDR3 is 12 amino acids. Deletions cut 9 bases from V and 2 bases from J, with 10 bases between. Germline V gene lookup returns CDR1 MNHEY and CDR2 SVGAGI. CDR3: CASRDSQETQYF. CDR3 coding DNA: TGTGCCAGTCGGGACTCTCAAGAGACCCAGTACTTC.

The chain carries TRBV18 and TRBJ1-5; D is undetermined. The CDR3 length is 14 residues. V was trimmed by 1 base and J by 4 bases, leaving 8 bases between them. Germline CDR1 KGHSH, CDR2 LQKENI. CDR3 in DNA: TGTGCCAGCTCACCACAGGGTTTAAATCAGCCCCAGCATTTT. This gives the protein CASSPQGLNQPQHF. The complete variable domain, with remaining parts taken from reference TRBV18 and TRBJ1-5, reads NAGVMQNPRHLVRRRGQEARLRCSPMKGHSHVYWYRQLPEEGLKFMVYLQKENIIDESGMPKERFSAEFPKEGPSILRIQQVVRGDSAAYFCASSPQGLNQPQHFGDGTRLSIL.

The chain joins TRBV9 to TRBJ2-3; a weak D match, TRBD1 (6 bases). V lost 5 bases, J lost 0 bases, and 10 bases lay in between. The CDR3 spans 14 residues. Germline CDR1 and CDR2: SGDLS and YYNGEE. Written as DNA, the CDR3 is TGTGCCAGCAGTGGACAGCCAAGCACAGATACGCAGTATTTT. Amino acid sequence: CASSGQPSTDTQYF.

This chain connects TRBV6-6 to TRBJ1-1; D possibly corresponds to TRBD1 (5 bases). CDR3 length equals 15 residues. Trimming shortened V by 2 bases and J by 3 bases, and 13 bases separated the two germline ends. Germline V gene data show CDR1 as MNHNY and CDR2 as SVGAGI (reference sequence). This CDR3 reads CASSYPPGTYTEAFF. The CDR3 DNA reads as TGTGCCAGCAGTTACCCCCCGGGGACCTACACTGAAGCTTTCTTT.

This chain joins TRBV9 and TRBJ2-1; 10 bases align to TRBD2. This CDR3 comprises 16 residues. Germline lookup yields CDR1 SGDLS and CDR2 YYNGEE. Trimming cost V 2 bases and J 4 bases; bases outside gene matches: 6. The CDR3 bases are TGTGCCAGCAGCGTCACCTGGACTAGCGGTTACAATGAGCAGTTCTTC. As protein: CASSVTWTSGYNEQFF.